This T cell receptor beta chain emerged from a study of radiation and T cells in renal cell carcinoma (dated by TCRdb to the early 2020s). About the full investigation: In total, 53 samples underwent TCR beta sequencing: 25 or so tumors plus 27 peripheral blood samples. Across all 50 or so samples, roughly 3,700,000 unique CDR3 nucleotide sequences encoding around 2,500,000 unique CDR3 amino acid sequences were identified.

TCR beta libraries were generated from genomic DNA with the immunoSEQ kit, following the manufacturer's recommendations. To prepare the libraries, a first multiplex PCR with proprietary primers was run, followed by a second PCR that added unique barcodes, and a bead cleanup was done after each round. A kit-provided positive control reaction and a negative control reaction were included in every sample batch. The final libraries were assessed on an Agilent 4200 TapeStation D1000 ScreenTape, pooled by volume, and quantified by qPCR. Sequencing was performed on an Illumina NextSeq500 using a MidOutput 150-cycle cartridge, with 156 Read1 cycles, 15 Index1 cycles, and the kit custom primers. The pooled library was loaded at roughly 1 pM, and roughly 20% PhiX control was spiked in. The original pipeline was this. The vendor-processed data were analyzed in R, and a clonotype was defined as all T cells that share the same CDR3 nucleotide sequence. For clone abundance analyses, frequencies were normalized to the 10,000 most abundant clones in each sample. Before analysis, public T cell clones were removed, and these numbered fewer than six per sample on average. Dominant motifs were analyzed with ImmunoMap using the PAM10 matrix, a gap penalty of 30, and a homology threshold of 0.3, and motifs with a cumulative frequency of at least 0.01 were considered dominant. The source is immuneACCESS, and TCRdb retained only in-frame sequences with V and J called. Part of the clones is not carried over; for the studies checked, unresolved V genes explain less than half of this, and the remainder is unexplained. The DNA was the basis for D and trimming; V, J and clone size are from that table. Counted in this sample were some 25,000 clones; 58% of them appeared once. Clones ranked in the top ten supply 22% of the sample.

The time point label here, explained by the study, means: tumor resected at nephrectomy. The sample's treatment or condition, from its label and the paper: treatment-naive control, cytoreductive nephrectomy. Control tumors were obtained from treatment-naive renal cell carcinoma patients in whom cytoreductive nephrectomy was performed without prior radiation. Renal cell carcinoma with clear cell pathology was present in all patients. The control tumors sequenced for TCR were resected between 2011 and 2014 from 10 or so males and several females whose median age was around 61 years (range about 40 to 90). Tumor processing involved mechanical dissociation, digestion with collagenase/hyaluronidase at 37 degrees C, handling in gentleMACS C tubes, and storage in liquid nitrogen. The QIAamp DNA Blood Mini Kit (Qiagen) was used to prepare genomic DNA for TCR sequencing. Only samples passing all quality control checks were included in the analyses.

About this clone itself: Its target antigen remains unknown. The sample holds no much larger clone one base away, and base qualities are not on file.

The germline V gene (reference sequence) yields LNHNV for CDR1 and YYDKDF for CDR2. V is trimmed back by 5 bases and J by 6 bases, and the junction contains 4 bases that no gene match accounts for. The CDR3 holds 14 amino acids from the cysteine to the phenylalanine. Left in the record is the CDR3 DNA by itself, 42 bases read in frame from the first base. The paper as a whole reports these results and caveats: Because only small tumor regions of roughly 0.91 g were available, intratumoral heterogeneity was not captured. Because the trial had a single-armed design, the trial could not examine how radiation dose or scheduling affected the TCR repertoire. Irradiated tumors showed higher TCR clonality than controls, with the top 100 clonotypes averaging around 54% of the repertoire versus roughly 40% in nephrectomy-only tumors. Compared with control tumors, irradiated tumors had a greater number of dominant CDR3 motifs, and these motifs made up a bigger portion of the repertoire.

This TCR was sampled from a man aged 35 to 55 with renal cell carcinoma. In this chain, TRBV15 is recombined with TRBJ2-1; TRBD1 fits 10 bases in the junction. The specimen comprised tumor tissue, sampled from a patient whose treatment was nephrectomy without radiotherapy. The CDR3 sequence is CATSGWDRGNEQFF. In nucleotides, the sequence is TGTGCCACCAGCGGATGGGACAGGGGCAATGAGCAGTTCTTC.